One sample yielded the 25 T cell receptor beta chains listed below, sequenced in a study of cytomegalovirus exposure and HLA in healthy donors. PCR amplification relied on 60 Vbeta primers (plus 13 Jbeta primers). Profiling relied on immunoSEQ multiplex PCR, and the TCRdb table lists in-frame clones only, not all of them. The sample includes 200,000 or so clones, 85% to 90% seen only once; the top ten take over 1%. The sample taken for sequencing was PBMCs. All receptors derive from a man under 40 in good health and CMV-seronegative.

In its sample, this clone was seen once. This chain joins TRBV29-1 and TRBJ2-2, with a weak D call TRBD2 (6 bases). CDR3 length: 14 amino acids. The V end lost 1 base, the J end lost 2 bases, and 8 bases lay between the germline ends. Germline assignment: CDR1 SQVTM and CDR2 ANQGSEA. The CDR3 bases are TGCAGCGTTGAAGCAGGGACTAACACCGGGGAGCTGTTTTTT. Its protein product is CSVEAGTNTGELFF.

The rearrangement joins TRBV19 to TRBJ1-6; tentatively, D is TRBD1 (6 bases). V lost 5 bases to trimming and J lost 6 bases, with 14 bases between them. The CDR3 has 15 amino acids. Germline CDR1 is LNHDA and CDR2 is SQIVND (reference sequence). Written as DNA, the CDR3 is TGTGCCAGTAGTGGGGGCAGACACCCTAATTCACCCCTCCACTTT. It encodes CASSGGRHPNSPLHF.

The chain is built from TRBV25-1 and TRBJ1-5, with 8 bases matching TRBD1. Trimming cost V 2 bases and J 5 bases; bases outside gene matches: 2. The germline CDR1 and CDR2 sequences are MGHDK and SYGVNS. This CDR3 is 14 amino acids long. As DNA, the CDR3 is TGTGCCAGCAGTGAAGGGACAGGCGATCAGCCCCAGCATTTT. Its protein is CASSEGTGDQPQHF.

This sequence joins TRBV7-2 and TRBJ1-5; D call uncertain. V gave up 1 base and J gave up 6 bases, with 7 bases separating them. This CDR3 has 13 residues. Looked up from germline, CDR1 is SGHTA and CDR2 is FQGNSA. In DNA, the CDR3 is TGTGCCAGCAGCTTAGATTTTAGTCAGCCCCAGCATTTT. This gives the protein CASSLDFSQPQHF.

The CDR3 nucleotides are TGTGCCAGCAGTTTCTTGGGGCAGGGGGCGGTGGGTAGTGACTATGGCTACACCTTC. Protein product: CASSFLGQGAVGSDYGYTF. The rearrangement links TRBV28 to TRBJ1-2; 8 bases match TRBD1. The CDR3 loop spans 19 amino acids. With 3 bases clipped from V and 3 bases from J, the junction kept 18 bases outside the gene matches. The germline V gene has CDR1 MDHEN and CDR2 SYDVKM.

This clone showed up just a few times. V and J are TRBV5-6 and TRBJ1-1, with a weak D call TRBD1 (5 bases). The germline V gene encodes CDR1 SGHDT and CDR2 YYEEEE. CDR3 length: 16 residues. Trimming left V 4 bases short and J 0 bases short, with 16 bases between. The CDR3 loop reads CASSTKRQHMNTEAFF. For the CDR3, the DNA is TGTGCCAGCAGCACAAAACGACAGCACATGAACACTGAAGCTTTCTTT.

The chain has TRBV2 and TRBJ1-3; D is ambiguous. Germline V gene data show CDR1 as SNHLY and CDR2 as FYNNEI. Trimming left V 8 bases short and J 4 bases short, with 9 bases between. The CDR3 covers 12 residues. CDR3 DNA: TGTGCCAGCTCGGGATTGGGAAACACCATATATTTT. As protein: CASSGLGNTIYF.

The rearrangement joins TRBV4-1 to TRBJ2-2; possible D gene TRBD2, 7 bases. CDR3 length: 17 amino acids. Germline CDR1 is MGHRA and CDR2 is YSYEKL. Between the trimmed V and J ends, which lost 0 bases and 2 bases, there was a span of 13 bases. CDR3 amino acids: CASSQEARGANTGELFF. In DNA form, the CDR3 reads TGCGCCAGCAGCCAAGAGGCTCGGGGGGCCAACACCGGGGAGCTGTTTTTT.

The V gene is TRBV6-6, the J gene TRBJ1-3; 9 nucleotides match TRBD1. The V and J ends lost 11 bases and 11 bases, in that order; junction bases with no gene match: 13. The germline V gene encodes CDR1 MNHNY and CDR2 SVGAGI (reference sequence). The length of the CDR3 is 13 residues. CDR3 loop: CAAGVGTGRSIYF. The CDR3, as DNA: TGTGCCGCGGGAGTCGGGACAGGGAGGTCCATATATTTT.

The rearrangement uses TRBV30 and TRBJ2-1, with 11 bases matching TRBD2. With V trimmed by 0 bases and J by 3 bases, 1 base remained unmatched. The V gene's germline CDR1 is GTSNPN and CDR2 SVGIG (reference sequence). This CDR3 is built from 15 residues. The DNA of the CDR3 is TGTGCCTGGAGTGTAGGGACTAGCGGCTACAATGAGCAGTTCTTC. This codes for CAWSVGTSGYNEQFF.

V and J are TRBV11-3 and TRBJ2-1, with 16 bases that match TRBD2. V lost 5 bases, J lost 7 bases, and 11 bases stayed unmatched. The CDR3 is 18 residues long. The germline V gene has CDR1 SGHNT and CDR2 YENEEA. CDR3 region: CASSPGTSGGGLGNEQFF. The DNA for the CDR3 is TGTGCCAGCAGCCCCGGGACTAGCGGGGGGGGATTGGGTAATGAGCAGTTCTTC.

The genes are TRBV6-5 and TRBJ2-7; maybe TRBD2 (6 bases). The CDR3 runs 15 residues. Germline lookup yields CDR1 MNHEY and CDR2 SVGAGI. V was shortened by 0 bases and J by 4 bases, with 13 bases between the two germline ends. The CDR3 bases are TGTGCCAGCAGTTACTCCCCGGGAGCAGATTACGAGCAGTACTTC. Residues: CASSYSPGADYEQYF.

The chain combines TRBV7-6 with TRBJ2-3, with D possibly matching TRBD2 (6 bases). Germline V gives CDR1 SGHVS, CDR2 FNYEAQ. The CDR3 length is 17 residues. Trimming stripped 5 bases from V and 0 bases from J, with 18 bases between. The CDR3 sequence is CASSTGGLRLSTDTQYF. CDR3 bases: TGTGCCAGCAGCACCGGGGGTTTGCGGCTAAGCACAGATACGCAGTATTTT.

The chain couples TRBV28 to TRBJ1-5; TRBD1 matches 9 bases. Germline values: CDR1 MDHEN, CDR2 SYDVKM. Germline trimming cut 6 bases from V and 4 bases from J; bases unmatched to any gene: 10. There are 16 residues in the CDR3. This CDR3 is CASSRTGVGVNQPQHF. The CDR3 DNA reads as TGTGCCAGCAGCCGGACAGGGGTAGGGGTAAATCAGCCCCAGCATTTT. Full variable domain (rest looked up from reference TRBV28 and TRBJ1-5): DVKVTQSSRYLVKRTGEKVFLECVQDMDHENMFWYRQDPGLGLRLIYFSYDVKMKEKGDIPEGYSVSREKKERFSLILESASTNQTSMYLCASSRTGVGVNQPQHFGDGTRLSIL.

V gene TRBV29-1 combines with J gene TRBJ2-3, with 11 bases aligning to TRBD2. V shed 4 bases, J shed 6 bases, and the junction held 6 bases outside the gene matches. CDR3 length: 14 amino acids. The V gene's germline CDR1 is SQVTM and CDR2 ANQGSEA. In DNA form, the CDR3 reads TGCAGCGTTGTACTAGCGGGAGCTGGGGATACGCAGTATTTT. Translation gives CSVVLAGAGDTQYF.

This chain connects TRBV7-2 to TRBJ1-2; D gene unclear. Trimming shortened V by 5 bases and J by 9 bases, and 16 bases separated the two germline ends. The CDR3 totals 13 residues. Per the germline V gene, CDR1 is SGHTA and CDR2 is FQGNSA. CDR3 residues: CASSRTARESYTF. The CDR3 DNA sequence: TGTGCCAGCAGCCGGACGGCCCGGGAGAGCTACACCTTC.

The chain combines TRBV10-3 with TRBJ1-1; D is undetermined. Trimming left V 4 bases short and J 6 bases short, with 12 bases between. Germline V gives CDR1 ENHRY, CDR2 SYGVKD. This CDR3 has 13 residues. CDR3 amino acids: CAISGSGFAEAFF. The CDR3 region has the DNA TGTGCCATCAGTGGCTCGGGTTTCGCTGAAGCTTTCTTT.

The chain combines TRBV5-5 with TRBJ2-2; 9 positions agree with TRBD1. CDR1 SGHKS and CDR2 YYEKEE come from the germline V gene (reference sequence). The CDR3 contains 14 residues. J was trimmed by 9 bases and V by 4 bases; bases with no gene match: 7. DNA of the CDR3: TGTGCCAGCAGCGCGGGGACAGGGACCTGGGAGCTGTTTTTT. As protein: CASSAGTGTWELFF.

The chain couples TRBV15 to TRBJ1-2; possible D gene TRBD1, 5 bases. This CDR3 has 15 amino acids. Germline CDR1 is LNHNV and CDR2 is YYDKDF (reference sequence). V lost 3 bases to trimming and J lost 0 bases, with 11 bases between them. The CDR3 spells CATSSGPGANYGYTF. The CDR3 nucleotides read TGTGCCACCAGCAGCGGACCGGGGGCTAACTATGGCTACACCTTC.

The chain has TRBV13 and TRBJ2-4; D possibly corresponds to TRBD2 (6 bases). Germline CDR1 reads PRHDT; CDR2 reads FYEKMQ (reference sequence). Deletions cut 0 bases from V and 4 bases from J, with 16 bases between. This CDR3 is 17 amino acids long. The DNA of the CDR3 is TGTGCCAGCAGCTTAGGCCATGAGTTTAGCGGAAAAAACATTCAGTACTTC. This gives the protein CASSLGHEFSGKNIQYF.

V and J are TRBV28 and TRBJ1-2, with TRBD1 identical over 7 bases. The CDR3 is made up of 12 amino acids. V lost 2 bases, J lost 9 bases, and 3 bases stayed unmatched. CDR1 is MDHEN, CDR2 SYDVKM, per germline. The CDR3 DNA is TGTGCCAGCAGTTTAGACAGGGAACGCTACACCTTC. As protein: CASSLDRERYTF.

The rearrangement uses TRBV13 and TRBJ2-7, with TRBD1 as a possible D gene (6 bases). CDR1 and CDR2 (germline): PRHDT, FYEKMQ (reference sequence). The CDR3 sequence is 13 residues long. Trimming removed 4 bases from V and 4 bases from J, with 11 bases in between. The CDR3: CASSSFQGYEQYF. As DNA, the CDR3 is TGTGCCAGCAGCTCATTTCAGGGGTACGAGCAGTACTTC. The full variable domain, with the rest looked up from reference TRBV13 and TRBJ2-7, is AAGVIQSPRHLIKEKRETATLKCYPIPRHDTVYWYQQGPGQDPQFLISFYEKMQSDKGSIPDRFSAQQFSDYHSELNMSSLELGDSALYFCASSSFQGYEQYFGPGTRLTVT.

This clone showed up just once. The chain combines TRBV20-1 with TRBJ2-7; D is uncertain. Trimming removed 6 bases from V and 0 bases from J, with 6 bases in between. The CDR3 has 11 residues. Germline-derived CDR1 and CDR2 are DFQATT and SNEGSKA (reference sequence). This CDR3 reads CSATPSYEQYF. In DNA, the CDR3 is TGCAGTGCGACTCCCTCCTACGAGCAGTACTTC.

The CDR3 sequence is CASSPGRQITRDTQYF. Here the CDR3 DNA reads TGTGCCAGCAGCCCCGGGAGGCAGATAACTCGAGATACGCAGTATTTT. The V call is TRBV7-9, the J call TRBJ2-3, with 7 bases that match TRBD2. Germline lookup yields CDR1 SEHNR and CDR2 FQNEAQ (reference sequence). V shed 5 bases, J shed 5 bases, and the junction held 13 bases outside the gene matches. The CDR3 length is 16 residues.

The rearrangement uses TRBV1 and TRBJ1-5; the table's D call TRBD1 went unverified against the DNA. TRBV1 corresponds to a pseudogene. The CDR3 is 16 residues long. This CDR3 is CTSTSTRDKSNQPQHF. CDR3 coding DNA: TGCACCAGCACCTCAACCCGGGACAAAAGCAATCAGCCCCAGCATTTT.